The sequence of this T cell receptor (beta chain) was determined in a study of T cells in Graves' hyperthyroidism and ophthalmopathy. This clonotype occurred a few times. Antigen unknown. The CDR3 consists of 15 residues. From germline, CDR1 is DFQATT and CDR2 SNEGSKA (reference sequence). V was clipped by 3 bases and J by 2 bases; unmatched bases: 7. Findings and limits, study-wide: Blood also showed most of the thyroid clonotypes that were expanded above 0.001. Ophthalmopathy was distinguished from stable hyperthyroidism by 13 V-J signatures.

The investigators amplified TCR beta CDR3 regions from RNA transcripts. The TCR CDR3 was amplified in a first-round RT-PCR using the HTBI primer set. Each CDR3 protein gets one entry after TCRdb re-called the multiplex PCR reads with MiXCR. Found here are around 690,000 distinct CDR3 sequences, 20% to 25% of them singletons; the top ten hold 34%. The diagnoses drew upon clinical symptoms, serum thyroxine and TRAb, thyroid ultrasound and orbital computed tomography. The source of this sequence is a young man with Graves' ophthalmopathy. The chain couples TRBV20-1 to TRBJ2-5, with TRBD1 matching 9 bases. What was sequenced was blood. CDR3 sequence reads: CSARPWDRAQETQYF. DNA of the CDR3: TGCAGTGCTAGGCCCTGGGACAGGGCTCAAGAGACCCAGTACTTC.